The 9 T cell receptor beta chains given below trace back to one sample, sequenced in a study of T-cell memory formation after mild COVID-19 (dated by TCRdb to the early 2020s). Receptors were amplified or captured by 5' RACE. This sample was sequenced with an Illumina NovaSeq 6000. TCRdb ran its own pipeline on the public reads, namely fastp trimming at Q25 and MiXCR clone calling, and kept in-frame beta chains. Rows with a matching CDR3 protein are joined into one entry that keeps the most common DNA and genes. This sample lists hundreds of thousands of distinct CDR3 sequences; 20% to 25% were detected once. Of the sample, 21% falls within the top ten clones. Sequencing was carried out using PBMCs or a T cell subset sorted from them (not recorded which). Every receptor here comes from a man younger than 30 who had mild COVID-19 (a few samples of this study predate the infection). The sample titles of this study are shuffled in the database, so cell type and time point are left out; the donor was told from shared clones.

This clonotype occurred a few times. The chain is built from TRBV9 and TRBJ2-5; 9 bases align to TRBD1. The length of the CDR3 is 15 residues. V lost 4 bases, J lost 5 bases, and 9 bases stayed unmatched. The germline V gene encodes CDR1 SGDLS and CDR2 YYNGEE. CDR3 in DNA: TGTGCCAGCAGCCAGACAGGGGGTTTCGTGGAGACCCAGTACTTC. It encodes CASSQTGGFVETQYF. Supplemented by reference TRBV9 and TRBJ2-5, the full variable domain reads DSGVTQTPKHLITATGQRVTLRCSPRSGDLSVYWYQQSLDQGLQFLIQYYNGEERAKGNILERFSAQQFPDLHSELNLSSLELGDSALYFCASSQTGGFVETQYFGPGTRLLVL.

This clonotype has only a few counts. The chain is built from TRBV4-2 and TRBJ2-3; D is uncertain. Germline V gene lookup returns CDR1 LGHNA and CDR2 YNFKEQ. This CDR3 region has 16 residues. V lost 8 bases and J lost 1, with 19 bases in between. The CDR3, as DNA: TGTGCCAGCGGCTTTGCTGGCAGACGACGCACAGATACGCAGTATTTT. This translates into CASGFAGRRRTDTQYF.

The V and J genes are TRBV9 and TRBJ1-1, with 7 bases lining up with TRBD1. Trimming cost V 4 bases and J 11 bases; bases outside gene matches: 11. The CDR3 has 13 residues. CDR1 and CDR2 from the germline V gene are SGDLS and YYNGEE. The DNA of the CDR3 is TGTGCCAGCAGCCCAGATGAGGGACAGACGGCTTTCTTT. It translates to CASSPDEGQTAFF.

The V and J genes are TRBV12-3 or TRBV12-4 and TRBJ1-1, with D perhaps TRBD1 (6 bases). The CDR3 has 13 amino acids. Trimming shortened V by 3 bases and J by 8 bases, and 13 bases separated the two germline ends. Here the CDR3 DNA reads TGTGCCAGCAGTTTCCTGGGGGCCGGGGAAGCTTTCTTT. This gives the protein CASSFLGAGEAFF.

The CDR3: CSLSKGAGGNTEAFF. CDR3 DNA: TGCAGTCTCTCCAAGGGCGCCGGAGGGAACACTGAAGCTTTCTTT. The gene calls are TRBV20-1 and TRBJ1-1, with D uncertain. CDR3 length: 15 residues. Germline CDR1 and CDR2: DFQATT and SNEGSKA (reference sequence). Deletions cut 8 bases from V and 1 base from J, with 20 bases between.

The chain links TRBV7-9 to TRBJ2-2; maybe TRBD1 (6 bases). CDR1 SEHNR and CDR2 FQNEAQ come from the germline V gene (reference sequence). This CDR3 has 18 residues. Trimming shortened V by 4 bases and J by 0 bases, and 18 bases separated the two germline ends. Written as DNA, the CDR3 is TGTGCCAGCAGCTCCACATACCACAGGGAAGCGAACACCGGGGAGCTGTTTTTT. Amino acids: CASSSTYHREANTGELFF.

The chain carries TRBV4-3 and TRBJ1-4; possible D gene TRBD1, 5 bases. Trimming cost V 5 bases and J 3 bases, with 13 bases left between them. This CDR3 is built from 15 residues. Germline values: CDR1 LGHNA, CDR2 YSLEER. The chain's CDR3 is CASSTLRDPNEKLFF. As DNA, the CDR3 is TGCGCCAGCAGCACTCTCAGGGATCCTAATGAAAAACTGTTTTTT.

The CDR3, as DNA: TGCAGTGCTAGCCGCACTGGGATCTATGGCTACACCTTC. Translated, it gives CSASRTGIYGYTF. The J gene is TRBJ1-2, the V gene TRBV20-1; no reliable D call. This CDR3 is 13 amino acids long. The germline gives CDR1 DFQATT, CDR2 SNEGSKA (reference sequence). Trimming pared 3 bases from V and 4 bases from J, leaving 12 bases between.

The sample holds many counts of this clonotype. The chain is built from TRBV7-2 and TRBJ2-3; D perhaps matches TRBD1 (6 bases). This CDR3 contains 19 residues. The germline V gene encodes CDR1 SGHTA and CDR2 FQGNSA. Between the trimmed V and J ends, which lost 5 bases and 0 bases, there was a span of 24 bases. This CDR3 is CASSKLSGTPPFSTDTQYF. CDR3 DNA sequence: TGTGCCAGCAGCAAGCTAAGTGGGACACCCCCATTTAGCACAGATACGCAGTATTTT.